Presented here are 29 T cell receptor beta chains from one specimen sequenced in a study of T cells in Graves' hyperthyroidism and ophthalmopathy (dated by TCRdb to about 2019). To prepare the library, multiplex PCR was applied. For sequencing, an Illumina HiSeq 2000 was employed. The TCR beta CDR3 regions were amplified from the RNA transcripts. A first-round RT-PCR of the TCR CDR3 used the HTBI primer set with the Qiagen OneStep RT-PCR kit. TCRdb's own reprocessing of the public reads used fastp at Q25 and MiXCR and kept productive beta chains. A single entry per CDR3 protein holds the most common genes and DNA from its merged rows. A total of under 350,000 distinct CDR3 sequences appear in this sample, roughly a fifth of them only once. The biggest ten clones account for 50% to 65% of the sample. Input material: blood. The receptors originated from a woman aged 50 to 60 with Graves' hyperthyroidism.

This clonotype was recorded a few times. The chain is built from TRBV19 and TRBJ2-4; TRBD2 aligns across 11 bases. Germline CDR1 is LNHDA and CDR2 is SQIVND (reference sequence). This CDR3 region has 20 residues. V lost 4 bases, J lost 0 bases, and 14 bases stayed unmatched. The CDR3 loop reads CASSTIPGLAVPSAKNIQYF. The CDR3 DNA is TGTGCCAGTAGTACGATCCCGGGACTAGCGGTACCCTCAGCCAAAAACATTCAGTACTTC.

This clonotype was seen many times. The chain's CDR3 is CSVQHENEQYF. CDR3 DNA: TGCAGCGTCCAACATGAGAACGAGCAGTACTTC. This chain uses TRBV29-1 with TRBJ2-7, with D unclear. Germline values: CDR1 SQVTM, CDR2 ANQGSEA. The CDR3 contains 11 residues. V was cut by 6 bases and J by 5 bases, with 11 bases left in between.

This clonotype appeared many times. CDR3 bases: TGTGCCAGCAGCAGACAGCCAAACTATGGCTACACCTTC. It codes for CASSRQPNYGYTF. The rearrangement joins TRBV12-3 or TRBV12-4 to TRBJ1-2; D is possibly TRBD1 (5 bases). Trimming removed 6 bases at V and 2 bases at J, with 10 bases between. The CDR3 consists of 13 residues.

At least ten counts were recorded for this clonotype. The gene calls are TRBV5-1 and TRBJ2-1; D is unclear. Germline values: CDR1 SGHRS, CDR2 YFSETQ. Trimming stripped 6 bases from V and 4 bases from J, with 17 bases between. The CDR3 is 15 residues long. The CDR3: CASTITTGLYNEQFF. The CDR3 DNA reads as TGCGCCAGCACCATTACGACGGGTCTATACAATGAGCAGTTCTTC.

The table lists this clonotype with a few counts. The rearrangement joins TRBV19 to TRBJ2-1, with TRBD1 matching 7 bases. The CDR3 sequence is 14 residues long. Unmatched junction bases numbered 6, after V lost 5 bases and J lost 5 bases. Germline-derived CDR1 and CDR2 are LNHDA and SQIVND (reference sequence). The CDR3 sequence: CASSPTTGHNEQFF. CDR3 sequence (DNA): TGTGCCAGTAGTCCGACGACAGGGCACAATGAGCAGTTCTTC.

V is TRBV11-3 and J is TRBJ2-1, with 8 nucleotides matching TRBD1. Unmatched junction bases numbered 5, after V lost 3 bases and J lost 4 bases. CDR1 SGHNT and CDR2 YENEEA come from the germline V gene. The CDR3 is 15 amino acids. CDR3 region: CASSFNGQGYNEQFF. In DNA, the CDR3 is TGTGCCAGCAGCTTTAACGGACAGGGATACAATGAGCAGTTCTTC.

The rearrangement joins TRBV5-8 to TRBJ2-5; 7 positions agree with TRBD1. The germline V gene encodes CDR1 SGHTS and CDR2 YDEGEE. V gave up 5 bases and J gave up 4 bases; unmatched junction bases: 17. The CDR3 has 17 residues. In DNA form, the CDR3 reads TGTGCCAGCAGGCTTGAGGACAGGCAAAGGTTCCGAGAGACCCAGTACTTC. This gives the protein CASRLEDRQRFRETQYF.

This clonotype was counted a few times. The CDR3 loop reads CASSSRLEGAGELFF. For the CDR3, the DNA is TGTGCCAGCAGCTCTCGACTAGAAGGAGCCGGGGAGCTGTTTTTT. The J gene is TRBJ2-2, the V gene TRBV11-2; perhaps TRBD2 as D (6 bases). V was trimmed by 4 bases and J by 6 bases, leaving 15 bases between them. The CDR3 has 15 amino acids. Per germline, CDR1 SGHAT and CDR2 FQNNGV.

In this sample, this clonotype turned up a few times. The J gene is TRBJ2-5, the V gene TRBV6-4, with D possibly being TRBD1 or TRBD2 (5 bases each). V shed 3 bases and J shed 7 bases, with 18 bases lying between them. The V gene's germline CDR1 is MRHNA and CDR2 SNTAGT. The CDR3 extends over 15 amino acids. The CDR3 here is CASSDMSGPHPTQYF. The CDR3 coding sequence is TGTGCCAGCAGTGATATGTCGGGACCTCACCCGACCCAGTACTTC.

V usage is TRBV11-2 and J usage is TRBJ2-7; D remains ambiguous. This CDR3 is 14 amino acids long. Trimming pared 4 bases from V and 1 base from J, leaving 11 bases between. Germline-derived CDR1 and CDR2 are SGHAT and FQNNGV. CDR3 loop: CASSSPTVSYEQYF. The DNA for the CDR3 is TGTGCCAGCAGCTCCCCGACTGTTTCCTACGAGCAGTACTTC.

The CDR3 sequence is CASSLPRSNEQFF. CDR3 in DNA: TGTGCCAGCAGTTTACCCAGGTCGAATGAGCAGTTCTTC. The rearrangement uses TRBV28 and TRBJ2-1; D remains ambiguous. The CDR3 is made up of 13 amino acids. Germline CDR1 reads MDHEN; CDR2 reads SYDVKM. V lost 2 bases and J lost 7, with 9 bases in between.

At least ten counts were recorded for this clonotype. This rearrangement joins TRBV7-6 to TRBJ2-5; D unclear. The CDR3 consists of 15 residues. V was cut by 5 bases and J by 3 bases, with 16 bases left in between. Germline-derived CDR1 and CDR2 are SGHVS and FNYEAQ. The CDR3, as DNA: TGTGCCAGCAGCCTGACCCCCGGACCCGAAGAGACCCAGTACTTC. This encodes CASSLTPGPEETQYF.

This clonotype was observed a handful of times. J is TRBJ2-7 and V is TRBV27; the match to TRBD1 covers 7 bases. The CDR3 spans 18 residues. J lost 2 bases, V lost 5 bases, and 18 bases had no gene match. Germline CDR1 and CDR2: MNHEY and SMNVEV (reference sequence). The CDR3 DNA reads as TGTGCCAGCAGTCAGAGGACAGGCTCAGGATATTATACCTACGAGCAGTACTTC. Its translation is CASSQRTGSGYYTYEQYF.

This clonotype was detected ten times or more. This chain links TRBV12-3 or TRBV12-4 with TRBJ2-7, with 12 positions matching TRBD2. J gave up 5 bases and V 6 bases, and 5 bases lay outside the gene matches. The CDR3 sequence is 14 residues long. The CDR3 protein is CASRPGLAGNEQYF. The CDR3 nucleotides are TGTGCCAGCAGACCAGGACTAGCGGGAAACGAGCAGTACTTC.

This clonotype has a count of ten or more. This sequence joins TRBV12-3 or TRBV12-4 and TRBJ1-2; D possibly corresponds to TRBD1 (5 bases). This CDR3 has 12 amino acids. V was shortened by 5 bases and J by 7 bases, with 11 bases between the two germline ends. CDR3 nucleotide sequence: TGTGCCAGCAGTGCGCCGGGGGGTGGCTACACCTTC. Protein product: CASSAPGGGYTF.

The chain joins TRBV28 to TRBJ2-3, with D unclear. This CDR3 is 13 amino acids long. Deletions cut 2 bases from V and 4 bases from J, with 7 bases between. CDR1 is MDHEN, CDR2 SYDVKM, per germline. The CDR3 nucleotides are TGTGCCAGCAGTTTACTGACACCAGATACGCAGTATTTT. Its protein is CASSLLTPDTQYF.

This clonotype was picked up many times. The J gene is TRBJ2-5, the V gene TRBV27; tentatively, D is TRBD1 or TRBD2 (5 bases each). Germline V lookup: CDR1 MNHEY, CDR2 SMNVEV (reference sequence). V was clipped by 4 bases and J by 7 bases, with 13 bases between them. The CDR3 runs 13 residues. The CDR3 nucleotides read TGTGCCAGCAGTTACCGAGAGGGGCCGACCCAGTACTTC. Amino acids: CASSYREGPTQYF.

This clonotype was detected many times. This chain connects TRBV28 to TRBJ2-1, with 8 bases lining up with TRBD2. Germline V CDR1 and CDR2: MDHEN, SYDVKM. V shed 4 bases and J 5 bases; nucleotides not matched to a gene: 13. There are 17 residues in the CDR3. The CDR3 nucleotides are TGTGCCAGCAGTTACCCGCCTGTGGTAGCGGGACACAATGAGCAGTTCTTC. This gives the protein CASSYPPVVAGHNEQFF. Complete variable domain (other parts from reference TRBV28 and TRBJ2-1): DVKVTQSSRYLVKRTGEKVFLECVQDMDHENMFWYRQDPGLGLRLIYFSYDVKMKEKGDIPEGYSVSREKKERFSLILESASTNQTSMYLCASSYPPVVAGHNEQFFGPGTRLTVL.

This clonotype was counted only a few times. The chain uses TRBV29-1 and TRBJ2-1, with 7 bases matching TRBD1. There are 16 residues in the CDR3. Germline values: CDR1 SQVTM, CDR2 ANQGSEA. V shed 0 bases and J 4 bases; nucleotides not matched to a gene: 9. The chain's CDR3 is CSVEDLGQVSYNEQFF. The CDR3 DNA is TGCAGCGTTGAAGATCTCGGACAGGTATCTTACAATGAGCAGTTCTTC.

This sequence joins TRBV29-1 and TRBJ2-3; 11 positions agree with TRBD2. This CDR3 region has 14 residues. The trim removed 4 bases at V and 4 bases at J, leaving 4 bases unmatched. Looked up from germline, CDR1 is SQVTM and CDR2 is ANQGSEA. The DNA for the CDR3 is TGCAGCGTTGCGGTAGCGGGGGGGCCAGATACGCAGTATTTT. Its protein product is CSVAVAGGPDTQYF.

CDR3 nucleotides: TGTGCCAGCAGTTTATCTGGACATCCAGGTCAGCCCCAGCATTTT. It translates to CASSLSGHPGQPQHF. The gene calls are TRBV27 and TRBJ1-5, with TRBD1 as a possible D gene (5 bases). The CDR3 length is 15 residues. Per the germline V gene, CDR1 is MNHEY and CDR2 is SMNVEV (reference sequence). V lost 0 bases, J lost 6 bases, and 12 bases lay in between.

This clonotype showed up just a few times. V is TRBV4-1 and J is TRBJ1-5; D call uncertain. Germline V gene data show CDR1 as MGHRA and CDR2 as YSYEKL. This CDR3 has 12 amino acids. The V end was cut by 2 bases, the J end by 10 bases, with 9 bases between. The CDR3, as DNA: TGCGCCAGCAGCCAAAGTCTGGGACCCCAGCATTTT. It specifies CASSQSLGPQHF.

With respect to this clonotype: A much larger clone is a single base away; this may be a read error. The CDR3 region is CANSFGRRTDTQYF. Written as DNA, the CDR3 is TGCGCCAACAGCTTTGGCAGACGCACAGATACGCAGTATTTT. V usage is TRBV5-1 and J usage is TRBJ2-3; D ambiguous. The CDR3 consists of 14 residues. Germline lookup yields CDR1 SGHRS and CDR2 YFSETQ.

Concerning this clonotype: A single base separates this from a much larger clone, so it may be a read error. The genes are TRBV4-1 and TRBJ2-1, with 7 bases lining up with TRBD1. V lost 4 bases, J lost 6 bases, and 6 bases stayed unmatched. Germline V lookup: CDR1 MGHRA, CDR2 YSYEKL. This CDR3 has 14 residues. CDR3 in amino acids: CASSRDPGGNEQFF. DNA for the CDR3: TGCGCCAGCAGCCGGGACCCAGGGGGCAATGAGCAGTTCTTC.

The sample holds a few counts of this clonotype. The chain employs TRBV15 and TRBJ2-3; TRBD2 aligns across 10 bases. The J segment lost 0 bases and the V segment lost 4 bases, leaving 7 bases of the junction unmatched. Germline CDR1 is LNHNV and CDR2 is YYDKDF (reference sequence). CDR3 length: 17 amino acids. The CDR3 DNA follows: TGTGCCACCAGCACGTCGGCGACTAGCGGGAGCACAGATACGCAGTATTTT. Protein: CATSTSATSGSTDTQYF.

This clonotype was counted at least ten times. The chain joins TRBV29-1 to TRBJ1-5; D is unclear. CDR1 is SQVTM, CDR2 ANQGSEA, per germline. Trimming took off 5 bases at V and 2 bases at J, with 10 bases between the two ends. This CDR3 is built from 13 residues. CDR3 DNA: TGCAGCGTTACGGGGTCGGGCAATCAGCCCCAGCATTTT. Its translation is CSVTGSGNQPQHF.

About this clonotype itself: Being one base from a much bigger clone, this may be a read error. The gene calls are TRBV6-1 and TRBJ2-5; TRBD2 aligns across 9 bases. Germline lookup yields CDR1 MNHNS and CDR2 SASEGT. The CDR3 contains 16 residues. CDR3 DNA sequence: TGTGCCAGCAGTGACGGGGCGGGGGGGAACCAAGAGACCCTGTACTTC. It translates to CASSDGAGGNQETLYF.

This clonotype appeared many times. This chain links TRBV30 with TRBJ2-5; TRBD1 agrees at 8 bases. Germline trimming cut 4 bases from V and 0 bases from J; bases unmatched to any gene: 1. Germline values: CDR1 GTSNPN, CDR2 SVGIG (reference sequence). The CDR3 loop spans 13 amino acids. CDR3 residues: CAWKTGDQETQYF. The CDR3 DNA follows: TGTGCCTGGAAGACAGGGGACCAAGAGACCCAGTACTTC.

This clonotype was counted between two and nine times. The chain employs TRBV5-4 and TRBJ1-1; D is undetermined. This CDR3 region has 13 residues. Germline V CDR1 and CDR2: SGHNT, YYREEE (reference sequence). The V gene lost 3 bases and the J gene lost 4 bases, with 10 bases spanning the gap. CDR3 sequence reads: CASSSKVSTEAFF. For the CDR3, the DNA is TGTGCCAGCAGCTCAAAGGTGAGCACTGAAGCTTTCTTT. Full variable domain (missing parts from reference TRBV5-4 and TRBJ1-1): ETGVTQSPTHLIKTRGQQVTLRCSSQSGHNTVSWYQQALGQGPQFIFQYYREEENGRGNFPPRFSGLQFPNYSSELNVNALELDDSALYLCASSSKVSTEAFFGQGTRLTVV.